A selection of T cell receptor beta chains follows, all from one sample in a study of T cells expressing NK-cell markers. TCRdb re-analyzed the 5' RACE reads; it lists each CDR3 protein once, without DNA. Its listing shows roughly 150,000 distinct CDR3 sequences. The sample comprised blood T cells: a sorted CD56 or NKG2C T cell subset, CD4+ or CD8+ T cells, or bulk PBMC T cells (not recorded which). These TCRs come from a woman between 18 and 70 years old in good health. CDR3s include the opening cysteine and the closing phenylalanine or tryptophan. Fields, in order: V gene, J gene, CDR3 protein.

>TRBV7-2|TRBJ2-7
CASSLLRGGSNYEQYF
>TRBV18|TRBJ2-3
CASSPNNPTSGPTDTQYF
>TRBV27|TRBJ1-4
CASSQRTGLATNEKLFF
>TRBV5-1|TRBJ2-5
CASSLGLAGDTQETQYF
>TRBV10-3|TRBJ2-3
CAISGGPGTDTQYF
>TRBV5-1|TRBJ2-2
CASRSGTGNTGELFF
>TRBV7-2|TRBJ1-2
CASSLADRLGGYTF
>TRBV5-1|TRBJ2-1
CASSFSQAGGTYNEQFF
>TRBV24-1|TRBJ2-2
CATSDRTGGELFF
>TRBV6-2/TRBV6-3|TRBJ2-1
CASNSGISYNEQFF
>TRBV20-1|TRBJ1-1
CSARAAGTPNTEAFF
>TRBV7-3|TRBJ1-1
CASSTAGGEAFF
>TRBV29-1|TRBJ2-7
CSVVQGAGEQYF
>TRBV4-2|TRBJ1-2
CASSQGTVDGYTF
>TRBV7-2|TRBJ1-1
CASSPQPGGITEAFF
>TRBV20-1|TRBJ2-3
CSAGTSGRSSTDTQYF
>TRBV20-1|TRBJ2-1
CSVRRGGYNEQFF
>TRBV18|TRBJ2-3
CASSPLGRASDTQYF
>TRBV7-3|TRBJ2-5
CASSLKRSSGGEVETQYF
>TRBV29-1|TRBJ2-4
CSAWGKNIQYF
>TRBV29-1|TRBJ2-1
CSVEETGSGSYNEQFF
>TRBV20-1|TRBJ1-5
CSARDLAGYRVQPQHF
>TRBV9|TRBJ1-1
CASSPPGRETEAFF
>TRBV10-3|TRBJ1-5
CAISVDREANQPQHF
>TRBV6-2/TRBV6-3|TRBJ2-3
CASSYGQLTSTDTQYF
>TRBV27|TRBJ1-1
CASRFSPVGTEAFF
>TRBV28|TRBJ1-4
CASSLSGYGNEKLFF
>TRBV9|TRBJ2-6
CASSPGSGANVLTF
>TRBV20-1|TRBJ2-7
CSALRRVGSYEQYF
>TRBV4-2|TRBJ2-1
CASSQGGGGALNEQFF
>TRBV4-2|TRBJ2-6
CASSQDISASGANVLTF
>TRBV11-2|TRBJ2-7
CASSLLSTSVYEQYF